The 21 T cell receptor beta chains below come from one sample, sequenced in a study of blood T cell repertoires in COVID-19. Measured with immunoSEQ multiplex PCR; TCRdb has only the in-frame clones, and not every one. The table includes around 380,000 clones, around 87% detected once. Sequenced sample: PBMCs or T cells enriched from blood (not recorded which). All receptors come from a man younger than 45 who had recovered from COVID-19.

The sample holds a few counts of this clone. The CDR3 DNA follows: TGTGCCAGTAGTCTCTGGACAGGGAACACCGGGGAGCTGTTTTTT. Translation: CASSLWTGNTGELFF. V usage is TRBV19 and J usage is TRBJ2-2; 7 bases are shared with TRBD1. The junction had 4 bases not matched to a gene; V was cut back by 5 bases and J by 1 base. The CDR3 totals 15 residues. Germline V gene data show CDR1 as LNHDA and CDR2 as SQIVND (reference sequence). The variable domain in full, completed from reference TRBV19 and TRBJ2-2, reads DGGITQSPKYLFRKEGQNVTLSCEQNLNHDAMYWYRQDPGQGLRLIYYSQIVNDFQKGDIAEGYSVSREKKESFPLTVTSAQKNPTAFYLCASSLWTGNTGELFFGEGSRLTVL.

The rearrangement links TRBV29-1 to TRBJ2-3, with a possible D match to TRBD1 (5 bases). Trimming shortened V by 4 bases and J by 3 bases, and 14 bases separated the two germline ends. The CDR3 runs to 14 residues. The germline CDR1 and CDR2 sequences are SQVTM and ANQGSEA. CDR3 region: CSVVLDQGTDTQYF. The CDR3 DNA reads TGCAGCGTTGTCCTGGACCAGGGTACAGATACGCAGTATTTT.

This chain joins TRBV10-1 and TRBJ2-3; no definite D call. The CDR3 runs 12 residues. Looked up from germline, CDR1 is WNHNN and CDR2 is SYGVQD (reference sequence). With 5 bases removed from V and 5 bases from J, the gap between germline ends came to 8 bases. Here the CDR3 reads CASSSSGDTQYF. The DNA for the CDR3 is TGCGCCAGCAGTTCGTCGGGAGATACGCAGTATTTT.

The chain employs TRBV19 and TRBJ1-2; D gene ambiguous. This CDR3 is 12 amino acids long. V gave up 4 bases and J gave up 7 bases, with 10 bases separating them. The germline CDR1 and CDR2 sequences are LNHDA and SQIVND (reference sequence). This CDR3 reads CASSRALLGYTF. CDR3 nucleotide sequence: TGTGCCAGTAGTAGGGCCCTGCTTGGCTACACCTTC.

The DNA for the CDR3 is TGTGCCAGCAGTGCCGGGGGGCTAAGGTTGAGTGAAAAACTGTTTTTT. Amino acid sequence: CASSAGGLRLSEKLFF. The V call is TRBV25-1, the J call TRBJ1-4; D possibly corresponds to TRBD1 (6 bases). Germline assignment: CDR1 MGHDK and CDR2 SYGVNS. Trimming left V 4 bases short and J 7 bases short, with 19 bases between. The CDR3 has 16 residues.

This clone was observed a single time. The chain couples TRBV4-1 to TRBJ1-5; D unclear. The germline V gene has CDR1 MGHRA and CDR2 YSYEKL. The CDR3 totals 16 residues. V dropped 1 base and J dropped 2 bases, with 12 bases sitting between them. The CDR3 sequence: CASSQVQSGGNQPQHF. CDR3 sequence (DNA): TGCGCCAGCAGCCAAGTTCAGTCGGGAGGCAATCAGCCCCAGCATTTT.

The chain is built from TRBV19 and TRBJ2-2; TRBD1 matches 9 bases. Germline V gives CDR1 LNHDA, CDR2 SQIVND (reference sequence). V gave up 5 bases and J gave up 6 bases; unmatched junction bases: 10. The CDR3 totals 16 residues. The CDR3 loop reads CASSQPGQGISGELFF. The CDR3 nucleotides are TGTGCCAGTAGTCAGCCGGGACAGGGAATTTCCGGGGAGCTGTTTTTT.

The chain links TRBV6-5 to TRBJ1-1; no clear D. The V end was cut by 7 bases, the J end by 4 bases, with 13 bases between. The CDR3 has 13 amino acids. CDR1 and CDR2 from the germline V gene are MNHEY and SVGAGI. The CDR3 sequence is CASIPAGSTEAFF. CDR3 DNA: TGTGCCAGCATCCCGGCGGGTAGCACTGAAGCTTTCTTT.

This sequence joins TRBV6-1 and TRBJ1-4, with TRBD1 matching over 9 bases. Germline CDR1 is MNHNS and CDR2 is SASEGT. The CDR3 consists of 16 residues. J lost 5 bases, V lost 3 bases, and 7 bases had no gene match. CDR3 protein: CASSDPGQGRNEKLFF. CDR3 in DNA: TGTGCCAGCAGTGATCCGGGACAGGGTCGGAATGAAAAACTGTTTTTT.

The chain joins TRBV19 to TRBJ2-7; 8 bases align to TRBD2. CDR3 length: 12 amino acids. CDR1 and CDR2 (germline): LNHDA, SQIVND (reference sequence). V shed 8 bases and J 7 bases; nucleotides not matched to a gene: 7. The CDR3 region is CASPRGVGEQYF. The DNA of the CDR3 is TGTGCCAGTCCGCGGGGGGTGGGTGAGCAGTACTTC.

In DNA, the CDR3 is TGTGCCAGCAGCGGCTCCCGATGGGGAGGTAACCAGCCCCAGCATTTT. This gives the protein CASSGSRWGGNQPQHF. The V call is TRBV7-9, the J call TRBJ1-5, with no clear D. V shed 5 bases and J shed 7 bases, with 21 bases lying between them. This CDR3 is built from 16 residues. Germline V gives CDR1 SEHNR, CDR2 FQNEAQ (reference sequence).

The rearrangement joins TRBV6-2 or TRBV6-3 to TRBJ2-1, with TRBD1 matching over 8 bases. J gave up 6 bases and V 4 bases, and 14 bases lay outside the gene matches. CDR1 is MNHEY and CDR2 is SVGEGT in the germline V gene. This CDR3 comprises 17 residues. The CDR3 is CASSFFKSGTGINEQFF. CDR3 nucleotide sequence: TGTGCCAGCAGTTTTTTCAAATCCGGGACAGGCATCAATGAGCAGTTCTTC.

The CDR3 nucleotides are TGTGCCAGCTCCCCAAAATGGACAGGGGGCACTGAAGCTTTCTTT. As protein: CASSPKWTGGTEAFF. This chain uses TRBV18 with TRBJ1-1; 10 bases are shared with TRBD1. Germline CDR1 KGHSH, CDR2 LQKENI. This CDR3 contains 15 residues. V lost 6 bases, J lost 4 bases, and 8 bases stayed unmatched. Drawing the rest from reference TRBV18 and TRBJ1-1, the complete variable domain is NAGVMQNPRHLVRRRGQEARLRCSPMKGHSHVYWYRQLPEEGLKFMVYLQKENIIDESGMPKERFSAEFPKEGPSILRIQQVVRGDSAAYFCASSPKWTGGTEAFFGQGTRLTVV.

V usage is TRBV2 and J usage is TRBJ2-2; possible D gene TRBD1, 6 bases. Germline assignment: CDR1 SNHLY and CDR2 FYNNEI. There are 16 residues in the CDR3. V dropped 0 bases and J dropped 1 base, with 9 bases sitting between them. This chain's CDR3 is CASSEAGQLNTGELFF. The CDR3 nucleotides read TGTGCCAGCAGTGAAGCAGGACAGTTGAACACCGGGGAGCTGTTTTTT. The whole variable domain, remainder taken from reference TRBV2 and TRBJ2-2, is EPEVTQTPSHQVTQMGQEVILRCVPISNHLYFYWYRQILGQKVEFLVSFYNNEISEKSEIFDDQFSVERPDGSNFTLKIRSTKLEDSAMYFCASSEAGQLNTGELFFGEGSRLTVL.

The chain uses TRBV12-3 or TRBV12-4 and TRBJ1-1; D is perhaps TRBD1 (6 bases). The CDR3 covers 13 residues. The germline V and J ends were trimmed by 6 bases and 4 bases, with 12 bases remaining between them. CDR3 region: CASSMTGGTEAFF. For the CDR3, the DNA is TGTGCCAGCAGCATGACAGGCGGCACTGAAGCTTTCTTT.

The rearrangement links TRBV7-9 to TRBJ1-6; 9 nucleotides align to TRBD1. This CDR3 region has 14 residues. The ends lost 1 base at V and 8 bases at J; junction bases unmatched: 0. Germline V gene sequence: CDR1 SEHNR, CDR2 FQNEAQ (reference sequence). This CDR3 is CASSLGTGDSPLHF. The CDR3 nucleotides are TGTGCCAGCAGCTTAGGGACAGGGGATTCACCCCTCCACTTT.

Here the CDR3 reads CASSRGQANYEQYF. CDR3 nucleotide sequence: TGTGCCAGCAGCCGGGGACAGGCCAACTACGAGCAGTACTTC. This rearrangement joins TRBV5-6 to TRBJ2-7, with 8 bases that match TRBD1. CDR1 is SGHDT and CDR2 is YYEEEE in the germline V gene. The CDR3 covers 14 residues. V lost 4 bases to trimming and J lost 3 bases; unmatched junction nucleotides: 6. Using reference TRBV5-6 and TRBJ2-7 for the parts outside the CDR3, the full variable domain is DAGVTQSPTHLIKTRGQQVTLRCSPKSGHDTVSWYQQALGQGPQFIFQYYEEEERQRGNFPDRFSGHQFPNYSSELNVNALLLGDSALYLCASSRGQANYEQYFGPGTRLTVT.

This rearrangement joins TRBV9 to TRBJ1-1; D may be TRBD1 (6 bases). There are 14 residues in the CDR3. The germline gives CDR1 SGDLS, CDR2 YYNGEE. V lost 2 bases to trimming and J lost 11 bases, with 19 bases between them. Written as DNA, the CDR3 is TGTGCCAGCAGCGTCCAAACAGGGCTTGGAGATGCTTTCTTT. Translation gives CASSVQTGLGDAFF.

V usage is TRBV3-1 (or the pseudogene TRBV3-2) and J usage is TRBJ1-4; D possibly corresponds to TRBD1 (5 bases). CDR3 length: 13 amino acids. Germline V gene lookup returns CDR1 LGHDT and CDR2 YNNKEL (reference sequence). V lost 5 bases to trimming and J lost 5 bases, with 9 bases between them. CDR3 nucleotides: TGTGCCAGCAGCACCCACAGGAATGAAAAACTGTTTTTT. Encoded protein: CASSTHRNEKLFF.

This chain uses TRBV3-1 (or the pseudogene TRBV3-2) with TRBJ2-7, with D hard to call. Trimming removed 0 bases at V and 6 bases at J, with 9 bases between. Germline-derived CDR1 and CDR2 are LGHDT and YNNKEL (reference sequence). This CDR3 has 13 residues. CDR3 sequence: CASSQESRSEQYF. CDR3 DNA: TGTGCCAGCAGCCAAGAATCCCGTAGCGAGCAGTACTTC.

V gene TRBV2 combines with J gene TRBJ2-2; D possibly corresponds to TRBD2 (7 bases). Trimming cost V 8 bases and J 0 bases, with 13 bases left between them. CDR1 is SNHLY, CDR2 FYNNEI, per germline. This CDR3 contains 15 residues. CDR3 sequence reads: CASGGAGTNTGELFF. The CDR3 nucleotides are TGTGCCAGCGGGGGGGCCGGGACGAACACCGGGGAGCTGTTTTTT.